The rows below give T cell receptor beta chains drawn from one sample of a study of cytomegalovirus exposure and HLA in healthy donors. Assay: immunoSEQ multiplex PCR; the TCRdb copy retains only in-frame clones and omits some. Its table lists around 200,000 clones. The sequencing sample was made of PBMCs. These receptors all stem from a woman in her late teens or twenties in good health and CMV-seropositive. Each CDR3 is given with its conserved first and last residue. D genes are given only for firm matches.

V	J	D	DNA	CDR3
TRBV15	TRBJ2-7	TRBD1	TGTGCCACCAGCTCGGGACAGGGCGCTGGTAACTACGAGCAGTACTTC	CATSSGQGAGNYEQYF
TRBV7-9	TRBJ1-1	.	TGTGCCAGCAGCCCTATGGGGGGTCTGAACACTGAAGCTTTCTTT	CASSPMGGLNTEAFF
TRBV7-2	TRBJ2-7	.	TGTGCCAGCAGCTCTACAGGACAGTTCTACGAGCAGTACTTC	CASSSTGQFYEQYF
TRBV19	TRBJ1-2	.	TGTGCCAGTAGTTCCAGGGGCAACTATGGCTACACCTTC	CASSSRGNYGYTF
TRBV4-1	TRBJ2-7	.	TGCGCCAGCAGCCAATTATCAGGACAGGGAGGGTACGAGCAGTACTTC	CASSQLSGQGGYEQYF
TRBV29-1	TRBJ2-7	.	TGCAGCGTTGGCGGCGAATCCTACGAGCAGTACTTC	CSVGGESYEQYF
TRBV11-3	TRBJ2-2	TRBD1	TGTGCCAGCAGCAGACAGGGTGCCCTCGGGGAGCTGTTTTTT	CASSRQGALGELFF
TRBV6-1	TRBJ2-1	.	TGTGCCAGCAGTGAAGGGACTCGACGACCCAATGAGCAGTTCTTC	CASSEGTRRPNEQFF
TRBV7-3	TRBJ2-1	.	TGTGCCAGCAGCTTAGCTGGGGCGACCTACAATGAGCAGTTCTTC	CASSLAGATYNEQFF
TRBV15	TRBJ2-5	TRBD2	TGTGCCACCAGCCCCCGACTAGCGGGAGGCTTGGAGACCCAGTACTTC	CATSPRLAGGLETQYF
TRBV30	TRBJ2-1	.	TGTGCCTGGACCTCTACGGGCTCCTACAATGAGCAGTTCTTC	CAWTSTGSYNEQFF
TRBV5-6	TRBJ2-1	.	TGTGCCAGCAGCTTGGCAGACAATGAGCAGTTCTTC	CASSLADNEQFF
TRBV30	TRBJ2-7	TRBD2	TGTGCCTGGAGTGTAGTAGCGGGAGGTCGCGACGAGCAGTACTTC	CAWSVVAGGRDEQYF
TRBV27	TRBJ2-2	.	TGTGCCAGCAACATCAGGTTCACTGTGAGAACCGGGGAGCTGTTTTTT	CASNIRFTVRTGELFF
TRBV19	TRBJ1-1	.	TGTGCCAGTAGTATAGGCAGCACTGAAGCTTTCTTT	CASSIGSTEAFF
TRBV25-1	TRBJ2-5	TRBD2	TGTGCCAGCAGTGAATTGGAACTAGCGGGAGGGCCGGAGACCCAGTACTTC	CASSELELAGGPETQYF
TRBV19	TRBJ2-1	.	TGTGCCAGTAGAAAGGAAGCGTCCTACAATGAGCAGTTCTTC	CASRKEASYNEQFF
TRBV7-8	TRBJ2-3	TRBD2	TGTGCCAGCAGCCTTAGCGGGACACTATACACAGAGTCGCAGTATTTT	CASSLSGTLYTESQYF
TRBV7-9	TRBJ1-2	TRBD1	TGTGCCAGCAGCTTATCGACAGGGATAATTTACTATGGCTACACCTTC	CASSLSTGIIYYGYTF
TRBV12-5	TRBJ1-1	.	TGTGCTAGTACGGGGGACTTGAACACTGAAGCTTTCTTT	CASTGDLNTEAFF
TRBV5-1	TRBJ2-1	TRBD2	TGCGCCAGCAGCGGACTAGCGGGAGCCTACAATGAGCAGTTCTTC	CASSGLAGAYNEQFF
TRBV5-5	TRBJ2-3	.	TGTGCCAGCAGCTTCTCCGGGACAACTAGCACAGATACGCAGTATTTT	CASSFSGTTSTDTQYF
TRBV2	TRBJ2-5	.	TGTGCCAGCAGTGAAGCGCTTCGAGTCAGGGCTGAGACCCAGTACTTC	CASSEALRVRAETQYF
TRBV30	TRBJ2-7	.	TGTGCCTGGAGTTTGGTACCGCGATCGTACGAGCAGTACTTC	CAWSLVPRSYEQYF
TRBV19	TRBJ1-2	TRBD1	TGTGCCAGTAGTATGGACAGGGCCGCTAACTATGGCTACACCTTC	CASSMDRAANYGYTF
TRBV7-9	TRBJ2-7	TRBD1	TGTGCCAGCAGCCCTCGGGACAGGGCGTGGGAGCAGTACTTC	CASSPRDRAWEQYF
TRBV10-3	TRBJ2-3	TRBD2	TGTGCCACCAGAGCCCCATTAAGCGGGAGAGGCACAGATACGCAGTATTTT	CATRAPLSGRGTDTQYF
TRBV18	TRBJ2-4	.	TGTGCCAGCTCACCAGCACTAGGTCTAGCCAAAAACATTCAGTACTTC	CASSPALGLAKNIQYF
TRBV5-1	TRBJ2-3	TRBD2	TGCGCCAGCAGTTTGTTACTAGCGGGAGCAGATACGCAGTATTTT	CASSLLLAGADTQYF
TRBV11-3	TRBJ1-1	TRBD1	TGTGCCAGCAGCTTCGGACAGGGAAGGGCAGCTTTCTTT	CASSFGQGRAAFF
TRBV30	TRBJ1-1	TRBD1	TGTGCCTCTGTACAGGGGGAAGCTTTCTTT	CASVQGEAFF
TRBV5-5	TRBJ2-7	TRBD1	TGTGCCAGCAGCCGGGACAGCGACTACGAGCAGTACTTC	CASSRDSDYEQYF
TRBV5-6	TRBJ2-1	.	TGTGCCAGCAGCACGGGACTCAACTCCTACAATGAGCAGTTCTTC	CASSTGLNSYNEQFF
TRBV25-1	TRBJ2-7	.	TGTGCCAGCAGTGACCCCTCAGGAGGCAGTTCCTACGAGCAGTACTTC	CASSDPSGGSSYEQYF
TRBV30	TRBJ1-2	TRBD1	TGTGCCTGGAGCCCGGACAGGGTGAGGGGTGGCTACACCTTC	CAWSPDRVRGGYTF
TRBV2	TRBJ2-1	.	TGTGCCAGCAGTGACTTAGACAATGAGCAGTTCTTC	CASSDLDNEQFF
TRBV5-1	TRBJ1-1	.	TGCGCCAGCAGTGGAGGCGGGAACACTGAAGCTTTCTTT	CASSGGGNTEAFF
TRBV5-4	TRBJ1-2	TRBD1	TGTGCCAGCAGCCTTGGACAGGATTTTAGCTATGGCTACACCTTC	CASSLGQDFSYGYTF
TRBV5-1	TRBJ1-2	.	TGCGCCAGCAGCTCGACCAGGCTAAACTATGGCTACACCTTC	CASSSTRLNYGYTF
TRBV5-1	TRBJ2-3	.	TGCGCCAGCAGCCAGGGTCAGGTAACAGATACGCAGTATTTT	CASSQGQVTDTQYF
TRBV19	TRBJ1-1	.	TGTGCCAGTAGTATAGGAGGGTCCGGGAACACTGAAGCTTTCTTT	CASSIGGSGNTEAFF
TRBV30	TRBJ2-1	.	TGTGCCTGGACCACCGGGACACTGAATGAGCAGTTCTTC	CAWTTGTLNEQFF
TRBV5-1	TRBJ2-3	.	TGCGCCAGCAGCTTGGTCAGGGTCACAGATACGCAGTATTTT	CASSLVRVTDTQYF
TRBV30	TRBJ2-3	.	TGTGCCTGGAGTCACAGGGTCGGGACAGATACGCAGTATTTT	CAWSHRVGTDTQYF
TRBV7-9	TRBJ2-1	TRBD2	TGTGCCAGCAGCGATCTAGGGACTAGCGGGATTTGTTTCTTC	CASSDLGTSGICFF
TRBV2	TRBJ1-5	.	TGTGCCAGCAGTCATGACACCCCGAATCAGCCCCAGCATTTT	CASSHDTPNQPQHF
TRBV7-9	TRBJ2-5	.	TGTGCCAGCAGCTTACGGTGGGGCCCATCATCCCAAGAGACCCAGTACTTC	CASSLRWGPSSQETQYF